The rows below give T cell receptor beta chains drawn from one sample of a study of T cells in Graves' hyperthyroidism and ophthalmopathy. TCRdb independently ran MiXCR on the multiplex PCR reads; one entry per CDR3 protein. The sample has 450,000 to 700,000 distinct CDR3 sequences, more than 45% seen once; the top ten hold more than 7%. The sequenced sample was peripheral blood or thyroid tissue (not recorded which). The receptors derive from a woman in her late teens or twenties with Graves' hyperthyroidism. CDR3s include the opening cysteine and the closing phenylalanine or tryptophan. D genes are given only for firm matches. The size entry is marked missing in some rows and otherwise reads once, few, many or a size class.

V,size,J,D,DNA,CDR3
TRBV15,NA,TRBJ2-7,NA,TGTGCTGCCAGCAGTGTGACAGGTTACGAGCAGTACTTC,CAASSVTGYEQYF
TRBV12-3/TRBV12-4,NA,TRBJ1-4,TRBD1,TGTGCCAGCAGCTTCGGGACAGCCGATGAAAAACTGTTTTTT,CASSFGTADEKLFF
TRBV7-9,many,TRBJ2-7,NA,TGTGCCAGCAGCTGGGATGGCGAGCAGTACTTC,CASSWDGEQYF
TRBV20-1,many,TRBJ2-7,NA,TGCAGTGCCTCCCTATCAGCCTCCACCTACGAGCAGTACTTC,CSASLSASTYEQYF
TRBV29-1,NA,TRBJ2-5,NA,TGCAGCGTTGCCAGGGGTGGGGAGACCCAGTACTTC,CSVARGGETQYF
TRBV6-2/TRBV6-3,NA,TRBJ2-3,TRBD2,TGTGCCAGCAGCGGACTAGCGAGCACAGATACGCAGTATTTT,CASSGLASTDTQYF
TRBV29-1,many,TRBJ1-2,TRBD1,TGCAGCGTAGCCATTGACAGGGGGAGCTATGGCTACACCTTC,CSVAIDRGSYGYTF
TRBV7-9,many,TRBJ1-4,NA,TGTGCCAGCAGCCGGAAAGGGGGAGTGGGAGAAAAACTGTTTTTT,CASSRKGGVGEKLFF
TRBV29-1,many,TRBJ2-7,NA,TGCAGCGTTGTAGGGACCTACGAGCAGTACTTC,CSVVGTYEQYF
TRBV7-2,NA,TRBJ1-2,NA,TGTGCCAGCAGCTTAGGAAACGAGGCGGATTTGACGTTTTATGGCTACACCTTC,CASSLGNEADLTFYGYTF
TRBV20-1,NA,TRBJ1-1,TRBD1,TGCAGTGCTAGACAGGGGGGCAGGGGTTCAGCTCTGGGGGCTTTCTTT,CSARQGGRGSALGAFF
TRBV19,few,TRBJ1-5,NA,TGTGCCAGTAGTATCGCAGGGCACGGACAGCCCCAGCATTTT,CASSIAGHGQPQHF
TRBV10-3,NA,TRBJ2-5,NA,TGTGCCATCCGCGAAGGGGGGAATCAGCCCCAGTACTTC,CAIREGGNQPQYF
TRBV11-2,many,TRBJ2-5,TRBD2,TGTGCCAGCAGCCGAGCGGGAGATTGGGAGACCCAGTACTTC,CASSRAGDWETQYF
TRBV15,NA,TRBJ2-7,NA,TGTGCCACCAGCAGAGATGACTCCTCCTACGAGCAGTACTTC,CATSRDDSSYEQYF
TRBV3-1,many,TRBJ2-2,TRBD2,TGTGCCAGCAGCCACCTAGCGGGAGGCACCGGGGAGCTGTTTTTT,CASSHLAGGTGELFF
TRBV18,few,TRBJ1-1,NA,TGTGCCAGCTCACCAGGGGAGAGCACTGAAGCTTTCTTT,CASSPGESTEAFF
TRBV2,many,TRBJ1-3,NA,TGTGCCAGCCGGTGGGGAGCCAGCTCTGGAAACACCATATATTTT,CASRWGASSGNTIYF
TRBV29-1,NA,TRBJ2-6,NA,TGCAGCGTCGAAAACTCTGGGGCCAACGTCCTGACTTTC,CSVENSGANVLTF
TRBV20-1,many,TRBJ1-5,NA,TGCAGTGCTAGTCGGAGGGATAGCAATCAGCCCCAGCATTTT,CSASRRDSNQPQHF
TRBV5-8,few,TRBJ1-1,TRBD1,TGTGCCAGCAGCTTGGAGTTCAGGGGGCCGGCTTTCTTT,CASSLEFRGPAFF
TRBV20-1,many,TRBJ2-7,NA,TGCAGTGCTAGGGCACCTAGCGACACTTACGAGCAGTACTTC,CSARAPSDTYEQYF
TRBV7-9,few,TRBJ2-1,NA,TGTGCCAGCAGTGAAATGGGAGGCCGGCAGTTCTTC,CASSEMGGRQFF